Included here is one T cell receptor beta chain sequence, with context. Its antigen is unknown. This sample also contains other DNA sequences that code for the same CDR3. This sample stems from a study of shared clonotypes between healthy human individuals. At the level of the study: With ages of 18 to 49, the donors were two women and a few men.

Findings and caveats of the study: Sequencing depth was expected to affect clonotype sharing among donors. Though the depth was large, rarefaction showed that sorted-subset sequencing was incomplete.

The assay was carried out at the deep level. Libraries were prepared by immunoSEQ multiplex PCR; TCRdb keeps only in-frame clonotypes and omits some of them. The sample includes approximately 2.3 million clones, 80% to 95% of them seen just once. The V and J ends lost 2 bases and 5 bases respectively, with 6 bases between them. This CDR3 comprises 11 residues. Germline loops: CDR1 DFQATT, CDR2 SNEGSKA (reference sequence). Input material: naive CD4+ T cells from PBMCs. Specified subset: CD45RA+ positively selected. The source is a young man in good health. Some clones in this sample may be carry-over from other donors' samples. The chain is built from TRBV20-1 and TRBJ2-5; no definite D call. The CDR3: CSARPWETQYF. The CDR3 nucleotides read TGCAGTGCTAGACCGTGGGAGACCCAGTACTTC.